Included here is one T cell receptor beta chain sequence, with context. The data originate from a study of shared clonotypes between healthy human individuals. Genomic DNA (from each subset) was split evenly across several immunoSEQ plates. Profiling relied on immunoSEQ multiplex PCR, and the TCRdb table lists in-frame clones only, not all of them. In the table there are about 710,000 clones, around 73% of which are singletons. The V end was cut by 2 bases, the J end by 7 bases, with 16 bases between. There are 15 residues in the CDR3. Germline V lookup: CDR1 SGHRS, CDR2 YFSETQ. Material for sequencing was memory CD4+ T cells sorted from blood. As for subset: CD45RA-negative fraction. The source of this sequence is a woman aged 30 to 39 in good health. The rearrangement uses TRBV5-1 and TRBJ2-1; no clear D. The CDR3 loop reads CASSFSLDLWNEQFF. The CDR3 region has the DNA TGCGCCAGCAGCTTTTCTCTGGACCTATGGAATGAGCAGTTCTTC. Using reference TRBV5-1 and TRBJ2-1 for the parts outside the CDR3, the full variable domain is KAGVTQTPRYLIKTRGQQVTLSCSPISGHRSVSWYQQTPGQGLQFLFEYFSETQRNKGNFPGRFSGRQFSNSRSEMNVSTLELGDSALYLCASSFSLDLWNEQFFGPGTRLTVL.